These 21 T cell receptor beta chains were all obtained from the same sample, sequenced in a study of CD8+ T cells in alopecia areata (dated by TCRdb to 2017 to 2018). Library creation used the immunoSEQ multiplex PCR assay. For TCR sequencing, RNA was extracted from every sample and reverse transcribed into cDNA to serve as template. This is the immuneACCESS table as TCRdb keeps it, with only in-frame sequences that have V and J called. A part of the clones is gone; compared with another copy, unresolved V genes explain less than half, and the rest is unexplained. Recorded for this sample are fewer than 90,000 clones; roughly 51% of them occurred a single time. The top ten clonotypes cover just over 5.5% of the sample. Sequenced sample: NKG2D-high CD8+ T cells sorted from blood. The meaning of the sample's cell subset or site label: sorted CD8+ NKG2D-high blood T cells. The receptors were sampled from a human donor with alopecia areata.

The chain combines TRBV6-5 with TRBJ2-1, with D possibly TRBD2 on 5 matching bases. V lost 0 bases and J 10 bases, leaving 10 bases between the germline ends. From germline, CDR1 is MNHEY and CDR2 SVGAGI. This CDR3 has 13 amino acids. This CDR3 is CASSYSTREEQFF. The CDR3 DNA is TGTGCCAGCAGTTACTCGACTCGGGAAGAGCAGTTCTTC.

The genes are TRBV4-1 and TRBJ1-5, with a weak D call TRBD1 (5 bases). V dropped 3 bases and J dropped 4 bases, with 19 bases sitting between them. CDR3 size: 17 residues. In germline, CDR1 is MGHRA, CDR2 YSYEKL. The CDR3 reads CASSQEQQPGGNQPQHF. The DNA of the CDR3 is TGCGCCAGCAGCCAGGAGCAGCAACCGGGGGGGAATCAGCCCCAGCATTTT.

V gene TRBV29-1 combines with J gene TRBJ2-7, with TRBD1 as a possible D gene (5 bases). CDR3 length equals 14 residues. CDR1 is SQVTM, CDR2 ANQGSEA, per germline. Trimming cost V 2 bases and J 2 bases, with 13 bases left between them. Written as DNA, the CDR3 is TGCAGCGTTGAATTAGCAGGGTGGCCCTACGAGCAGTACTTC. The encoded protein is CSVELAGWPYEQYF.

This clone was observed a handful of times. The chain has TRBV7-9 and TRBJ2-1, with a tentative D call TRBD2 (6 bases). V was clipped by 11 bases and J by 3 bases, with 11 bases between them. Germline values: CDR1 SEHNR, CDR2 FQNEAQ (reference sequence). This CDR3 is 12 amino acids long. CDR3 sequence reads: CAFGGDYNEQFF. CDR3 DNA sequence: TGTGCCTTCGGAGGGGACTACAATGAGCAGTTCTTC.

V and J are TRBV6-5 and TRBJ2-1, with no clear D. The CDR3 spans 12 residues. Per the germline V gene, CDR1 is MNHEY and CDR2 is SVGAGI. The V gene lost 6 bases and the J gene lost 7 bases, with 10 bases spanning the gap. CDR3 nucleotide sequence: TGTGCCAGCAGCTCTGAAATAAATGAGCAGTTCTTC. Amino acid sequence: CASSSEINEQFF.

Details on this clone: Other DNA sequences in this specimen translate into the identical CDR3. The gene calls are TRBV30 and TRBJ2-7; D call uncertain. CDR3 length: 11 residues. V was pared by 2 bases and J by 0 bases, with 2 bases between. CDR1 and CDR2 from the germline V gene are GTSNPN and SVGIG (reference sequence). The CDR3 sequence: CAWSSSYEQYF. CDR3 DNA sequence: TGTGCCTGGAGTAGCTCCTACGAGCAGTACTTC.

V usage is TRBV28 and J usage is TRBJ2-3, with TRBD2 matching over 8 bases. The germline V gene has CDR1 MDHEN and CDR2 SYDVKM. Unmatched junction bases numbered 7, after V lost 1 base and J lost 7 bases. CDR3 length: 15 amino acids. The CDR3: CASSLFREGLNTQYF. The CDR3 bases are TGTGCCAGCAGTTTATTTCGGGAGGGCCTGAATACGCAGTATTTT.

The V gene is TRBV5-1, the J gene TRBJ2-3; D uncertain. CDR1 SGHRS and CDR2 YFSETQ come from the germline V gene. Between the trimmed V and J ends, which lost 0 bases and 0 bases, there was a span of 11 bases. The CDR3 contains 16 residues. The CDR3 here is CASSLGQEGSTDTQYF. The DNA of the CDR3 is TGCGCCAGCAGCTTGGGGCAGGAAGGTAGCACAGATACGCAGTATTTT.

In regard to this clone: The sample holds other DNA sequences that translate to the same CDR3. The gene calls are TRBV5-1 and TRBJ2-7; D not resolved. V was trimmed by 2 bases and J by 4 bases, leaving 7 bases between them. This CDR3 has 12 residues. Germline V lookup: CDR1 SGHRS, CDR2 YFSETQ. The CDR3 reads CASSFDGYEQYF. The CDR3 nucleotides read TGCGCCAGCAGCTTCGACGGTTACGAGCAGTACTTC. Looking up the rest from reference TRBV5-1 and TRBJ2-7 gives the full variable domain: KAGVTQTPRYLIKTRGQQVTLSCSPISGHRSVSWYQQTPGQGLQFLFEYFSETQRNKGNFPGRFSGRQFSNSRSEMNVSTLELGDSALYLCASSFDGYEQYFGPGTRLTVT.

The chain uses TRBV7-2 and TRBJ2-7; D gene uncertain. Deletions cut 6 bases from V and 2 bases from J, with 5 bases between. Germline lookup yields CDR1 SGHTA and CDR2 FQGNSA. This CDR3 has 11 amino acids. The CDR3 region has the DNA TGTGCCAGCAGAGATCCCTACGAGCAGTACTTC. It codes for CASRDPYEQYF.

The V gene is TRBV30, the J gene TRBJ2-7; D is ambiguous. Trimming removed 6 bases from V and 3 bases from J, with 12 bases in between. The CDR3 covers 12 residues. Germline CDR1 GTSNPN, CDR2 SVGIG (reference sequence). CDR3: CACQPRSYEQYF. The DNA for the CDR3 is TGTGCCTGCCAGCCACGAAGCTACGAGCAGTACTTC.

The chain is built from TRBV6-4 and TRBJ2-3; D perhaps matches TRBD2 (7 bases). This CDR3 has 15 residues. With 2 bases removed from V and 0 bases from J, the gap between germline ends came to 9 bases. Looked up from germline, CDR1 is MRHNA and CDR2 is SNTAGT. The CDR3 is CASSDGGASTDTQYF. CDR3 nucleotide sequence: TGTGCCAGCAGTGACGGGGGGGCTAGCACAGATACGCAGTATTTT.

The CDR3 nucleotides are TGCGCCAGCAGCCAAGAAGTGGGCAGGGGAGAGACCCAGTACTTC. Its protein is CASSQEVGRGETQYF. The V and J genes are TRBV4-3 and TRBJ2-5; TRBD1 is a possible D gene (6 bases). V was shortened by 0 bases and J by 4 bases, with 12 bases between the two germline ends. This CDR3 spans 15 amino acids. Germline CDR1 is LGHNA and CDR2 is YSLEER.

The J gene is TRBJ1-2, the V gene TRBV30; TRBD1 matches at 8 bases. V shed 1 base and J 6 bases; nucleotides not matched to a gene: 4. The CDR3 totals 13 residues. Germline V gene data show CDR1 as GTSNPN and CDR2 as SVGIG (reference sequence). CDR3 bases: TGTGCCTGGAGTGCTCACAGGGGGAATGGCTACACCTTC. It yields the protein CAWSAHRGNGYTF.

In DNA form, the CDR3 reads TGTGCCAGCAGTTTAAGGGGGTCCTACGAGCAGTACTTC. It encodes CASSLRGSYEQYF. The chain carries TRBV28 and TRBJ2-7, with TRBD1 as a possible D gene (6 bases). CDR1 and CDR2 from the germline V gene are MDHEN and SYDVKM. The length of the CDR3 is 13 residues. V lost 2 bases and J 1 base, leaving 6 bases between the germline ends. Full variable domain (remainder filled in from reference TRBV28 and TRBJ2-7): DVKVTQSSRYLVKRTGEKVFLECVQDMDHENMFWYRQDPGLGLRLIYFSYDVKMKEKGDIPEGYSVSREKKERFSLILESASTNQTSMYLCASSLRGSYEQYFGPGTRLTVT.

The rearrangement links TRBV9 to TRBJ2-2; D is unclear. Trimming stripped 5 bases from V and 7 bases from J, with 15 bases between. Germline V gives CDR1 SGDLS, CDR2 YYNGEE. The CDR3 is made up of 14 amino acids. In DNA, the CDR3 is TGTGCCAGCAGTCTAGTCTCTTCGATCGGGGAGCTGTTTTTT. Protein: CASSLVSSIGELFF.

The chain combines TRBV7-9 with TRBJ2-5; maybe TRBD1 (6 bases). The V gene's germline CDR1 is SEHNR and CDR2 FQNEAQ (reference sequence). The CDR3 is 16 amino acids. Trimming took 4 bases from V and 2 from J, leaving 17 bases between them. DNA of the CDR3: TGTGCCAGCAGCTCGTACAGGGCACCTCATCAAGAGACCCAGTACTTC. As protein: CASSSYRAPHQETQYF. Based on the CDR3 plus reference TRBV7-9 and TRBJ2-5, the full variable domain is DTGVSQNPRHKITKRGQNVTFRCDPISEHNRLYWYRQTLGQGPEFLTYFQNEAQLEKSRLLSDRFSAERPKGSFSTLEIQRTEQGDSAMYLCASSSYRAPHQETQYFGPGTRLLVL.

The gene calls are TRBV4-1 and TRBJ2-7; no reliable D call. The germline V gene encodes CDR1 MGHRA and CDR2 YSYEKL. The CDR3 is made up of 14 amino acids. Trimming stripped 1 base from V and 0 bases from J, with 7 bases between. Here the CDR3 reads CASSQVPSSYEQYF. CDR3 nucleotides: TGCGCCAGCAGCCAAGTCCCTAGCTCCTACGAGCAGTACTTC.

This clone was counted between two and nine times. CDR3 residues: CASSYTSTGNEQYF. CDR3 DNA sequence: TGTGCCAGCAGTTACACGTCAACAGGGAACGAGCAGTACTTC. The rearrangement links TRBV6-5 to TRBJ2-7, with a weak D call TRBD1 (6 bases). Trimming cost V 2 bases and J 5 bases, with 13 bases left between them. Germline V gene lookup returns CDR1 MNHEY and CDR2 SVGAGI. This CDR3 spans 14 amino acids.

The genes are TRBV20-1 and TRBJ1-1, with TRBD1 identical over 7 bases. The CDR3 is 11 residues long. Germline V gene data show CDR1 as DFQATT and CDR2 as SNEGSKA (reference sequence). CDR3 protein: CRQGRGTEAFF. The CDR3, as DNA: TGCCGACAGGGCCGGGGGACTGAAGCTTTCTTT.

The rearrangement uses TRBV4-1 and TRBJ1-2; D unclear. V lost 0 bases and J lost 8, with 13 bases in between. CDR3 length: 14 residues. Germline V lookup: CDR1 MGHRA, CDR2 YSYEKL. In DNA, the CDR3 is TGCGCCAGCAGCCAAGATTTCCCTGCGGGAGGCTACACCTTC. This sequence encodes CASSQDFPAGGYTF.